This T cell receptor (beta chain) was sequenced for a study of blood T cells in healthy people across ages. Ranging in age from about 6 to 95, the donors were healthy Caucasian individuals from Russia. The second PCR ran about 6 to 12 cycles with a sample-barcoded 5' primer and J-beta primers. TCRdb analysed the 5' RACE reads with MiXCR anew, one entry per CDR3 protein. This table has about 1.6 million distinct CDR3 sequences, 30% to 40% appearing once. Germline assignment: CDR1 SGHNT and CDR2 YYREEE (reference sequence). The CDR3 has 16 residues. Deletions cut 4 bases from V and 5 bases from J, with 22 bases between.

The receptor was isolated from a woman aged 25 to 39 in good health. The genes are TRBV5-4 and TRBJ2-7; D gene unclear. Sequencing was carried out using blood. The chain's CDR3 is CASSPTGKGSIHEQYF. The CDR3 DNA is TGTGCCAGCAGCCCGACCGGTAAGGGCAGCATACACGAGCAGTACTTC.